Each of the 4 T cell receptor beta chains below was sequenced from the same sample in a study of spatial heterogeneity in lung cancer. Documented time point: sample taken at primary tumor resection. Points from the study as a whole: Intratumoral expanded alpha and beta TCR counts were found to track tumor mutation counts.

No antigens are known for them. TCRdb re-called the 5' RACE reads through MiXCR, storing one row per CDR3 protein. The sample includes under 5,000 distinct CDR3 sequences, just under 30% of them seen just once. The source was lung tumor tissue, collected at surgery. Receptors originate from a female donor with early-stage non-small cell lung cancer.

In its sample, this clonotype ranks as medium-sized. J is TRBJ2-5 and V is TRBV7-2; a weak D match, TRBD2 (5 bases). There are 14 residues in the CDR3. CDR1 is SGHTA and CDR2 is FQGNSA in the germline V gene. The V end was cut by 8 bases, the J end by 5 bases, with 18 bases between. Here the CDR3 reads CASSNGNVPETQYF. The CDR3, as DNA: TGTGCCAGCTCTAACGGGAATGTTCCTGAGACCCAGTACTTC.

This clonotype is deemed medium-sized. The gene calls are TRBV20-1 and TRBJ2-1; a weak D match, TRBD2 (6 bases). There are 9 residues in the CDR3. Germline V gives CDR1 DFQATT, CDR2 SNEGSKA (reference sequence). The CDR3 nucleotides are TGCGAACCGGGCGGGAAGCAGTTCTTC. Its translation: CEPGGKQFF.

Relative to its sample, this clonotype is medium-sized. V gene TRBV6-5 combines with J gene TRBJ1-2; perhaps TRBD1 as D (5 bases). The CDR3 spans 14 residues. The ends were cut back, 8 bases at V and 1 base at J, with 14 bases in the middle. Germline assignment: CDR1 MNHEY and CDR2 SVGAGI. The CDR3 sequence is CASGGTGDNYGYTF. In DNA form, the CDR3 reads TGTGCCAGCGGGGGGACGGGCGATAACTATGGCTACACCTTC.

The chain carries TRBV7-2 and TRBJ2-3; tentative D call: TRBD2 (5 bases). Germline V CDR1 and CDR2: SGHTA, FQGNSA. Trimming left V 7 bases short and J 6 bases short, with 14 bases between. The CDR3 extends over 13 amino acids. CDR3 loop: CASNPRRGDTQYF. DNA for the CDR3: TGTGCCAGCAACCCGAGACGAGGGGATACGCAGTATTTT. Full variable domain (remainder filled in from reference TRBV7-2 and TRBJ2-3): GAGVSQSPSNKVTEKGKDVELRCDPISGHTALYWYRQSLGQGLEFLIYFQGNSAPDKSGLPSDRFSAERTGGSVSTLTIQRTQQEDSAVYLCASNPRRGDTQYFGPGTRLTVL.